The TCR beta chain under discussion was sequenced for a study of CD8 T cells in Susac syndrome. RNA in amounts of roughly 0.45 to 1 ug was reverse transcribed with random hexamers. The amplification used immunoSEQ multiplex PCR on TCR beta CDR3; it spanned 54 Vbeta and 13 Jbeta. TCRdb re-derived calls from the immunoSEQ multiplex PCR reads in MiXCR, one entry per CDR3 protein. Of 100,000 to 150,000 distinct CDR3 sequences in the sample, roughly 96% were seen once. V gave up 2 bases and J gave up 6 bases, with 16 bases separating them. The CDR3 covers 16 residues. The source material was CD4+ T cells from PBMCs. This clonotype was sampled from a human donor in good health. This chain uses TRBV23-1 with TRBJ2-2; the D gene is possibly TRBD1 (5 bases). TRBV23-1 is reported as an ORF; its role is uncertain. CDR3 residues: CASSQEDAGRSGELFF. The CDR3 nucleotides are TGCGCCAGCAGTCAAGAAGATGCAGGGCGCTCCGGGGAGCTGTTTTTT.